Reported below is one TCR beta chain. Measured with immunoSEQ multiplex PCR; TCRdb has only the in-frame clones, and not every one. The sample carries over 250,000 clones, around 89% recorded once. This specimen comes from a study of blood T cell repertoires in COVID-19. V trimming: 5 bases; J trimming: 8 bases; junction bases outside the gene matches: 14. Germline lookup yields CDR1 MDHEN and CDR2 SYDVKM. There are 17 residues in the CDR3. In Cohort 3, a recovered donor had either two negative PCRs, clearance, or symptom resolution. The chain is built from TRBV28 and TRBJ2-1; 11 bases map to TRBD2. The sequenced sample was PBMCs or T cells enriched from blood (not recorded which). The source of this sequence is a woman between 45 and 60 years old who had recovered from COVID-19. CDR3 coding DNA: TGTGCCAGCAGTCCCCTACAGCTAGCGGGAGGTTTGGATGAGCAGTTCTTC. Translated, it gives CASSPLQLAGGLDEQFF.